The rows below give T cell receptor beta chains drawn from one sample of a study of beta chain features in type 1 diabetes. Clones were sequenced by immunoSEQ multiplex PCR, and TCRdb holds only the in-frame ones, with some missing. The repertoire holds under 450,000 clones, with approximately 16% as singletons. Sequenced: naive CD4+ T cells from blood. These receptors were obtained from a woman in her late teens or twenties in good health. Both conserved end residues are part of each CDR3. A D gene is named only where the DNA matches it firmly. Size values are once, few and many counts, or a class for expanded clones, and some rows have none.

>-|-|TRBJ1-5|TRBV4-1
TGCGCCAGCAGCCAAGATCAAAGGAGGCGGCAGCCCCAGCATTTT
CASSQDQRRRQPQHF
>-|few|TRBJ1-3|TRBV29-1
TGCAGCGTTAGACAGGAGGCTGGAAACACCATATATTTT
CSVRQEAGNTIYF
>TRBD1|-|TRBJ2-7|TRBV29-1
TGCAGCGTGGGGACAGGCCCCTACGAGCAGTACTTC
CSVGTGPYEQYF
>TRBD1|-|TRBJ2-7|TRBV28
TGTGCCAGCAGGGAACAGGGGGTGGGAGAGCAGTACTTC
CASREQGVGEQYF
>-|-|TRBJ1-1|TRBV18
TGTGCCAGCTCACCGGTGACAGCCCCAAGTACTGAAGCTTTCTTT
CASSPVTAPSTEAFF
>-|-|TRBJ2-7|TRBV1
TGCACCAGCAGCGGGACAGAGCCCTACGAGCAGTACTTC
CTSSGTEPYEQYF
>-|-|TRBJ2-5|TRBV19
TGTGCCAGCGTCGACAGGCAAGAGACCCAGTACTTC
CASVDRQETQYF
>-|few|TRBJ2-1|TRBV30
TGTGCCTGGAGCGTTCTGTATGAGCAGTTCTTC
CAWSVLYEQFF
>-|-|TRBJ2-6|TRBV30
TGTGCCGGCCTTGCGGCCTCTGGGGCCAACGTCCTGACTTTC
CAGLAASGANVLTF
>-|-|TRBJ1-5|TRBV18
TGTGCCAGCTCACCACGGGGGGGCAATCAGCCCCAGCATTTT
CASSPRGGNQPQHF
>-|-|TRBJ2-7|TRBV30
TGTGCCGGGGGGACAGTGTACTACGAGCAGTACTTC
CAGGTVYYEQYF
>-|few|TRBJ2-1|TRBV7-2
TGTGCCAGCACCGTGACAGGCAGCTCCTACAATGAGCAGTTCTTC
CASTVTGSSYNEQFF
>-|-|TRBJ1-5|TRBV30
TGTGCCTGGACCAGGAGGGGGGGGGATCAGCCCCAGCATTTT
CAWTRRGGDQPQHF
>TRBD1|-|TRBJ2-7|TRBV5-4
TGTGCCAGCAGTTTTCCGGGACAGAGCTCCTACGAGCAGTACTTC
CASSFPGQSSYEQYF
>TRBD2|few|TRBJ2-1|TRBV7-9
TGTGCCAGCAGTCAAATAGCGGGAGGCGTCAATGAGCAGTTCTTC
CASSQIAGGVNEQFF
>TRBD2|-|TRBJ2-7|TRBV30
TGTGCCTGGAGGTTGACTAGCGGGAGCTACGAGCAGTACTTC
CAWRLTSGSYEQYF
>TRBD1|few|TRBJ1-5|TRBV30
TGTGCTTGCACAGGGGGTGGCAATCAGCCCCAGCATTTT
CACTGGGNQPQHF
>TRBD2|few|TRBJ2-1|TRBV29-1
TGCAGCGTTGTAGGTACTAGCGGGATGTTCTCCTACAATGAGCAGTTCTTC
CSVVGTSGMFSYNEQFF
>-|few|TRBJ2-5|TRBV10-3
TGTGCCATCAGTGACCGGGAGACCCAGTACTTC
CAISDRETQYF
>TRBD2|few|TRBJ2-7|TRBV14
TGTGCCAGCAGCCTGACCGGGAGGGCCTTCTACGAGCAGTACTTC
CASSLTGRAFYEQYF
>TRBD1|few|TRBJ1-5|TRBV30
TGTGCCTGGGGGACAGGGAAGGATCAGCCCCAGCATTTT
CAWGTGKDQPQHF
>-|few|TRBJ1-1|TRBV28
TGTGCCATCACAGGGAACCCCATGAACACTGAAGCTTTCTTT
CAITGNPMNTEAFF
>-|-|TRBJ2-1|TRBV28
TGTGCCAGCAGTTTGGCGGGACTGAATAATGAGCAGTTCTTC
CASSLAGLNNEQFF
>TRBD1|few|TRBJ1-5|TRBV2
TGTGCCAGCAGTGTTCAGGGGGCGTCTAGCAATCAGCCCCAGCATTTT
CASSVQGASSNQPQHF
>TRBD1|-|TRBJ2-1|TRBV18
TGTGCCAGCTCACCTTCCATCCAGGGGGCCTACAATGAGCAGTTCTTC
CASSPSIQGAYNEQFF
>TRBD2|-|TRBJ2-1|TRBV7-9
TGTGCCAGCAGCTACCTAGCGGGATCCTACAATGAGCAGTTCTTC
CASSYLAGSYNEQFF
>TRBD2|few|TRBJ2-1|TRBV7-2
TGTGCCAGCAGCCCCTCAAGAATAGCGGGAGTGGGGGGTGAGCAGTTCTTC
CASSPSRIAGVGGEQFF
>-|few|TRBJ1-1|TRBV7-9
TGTGCCAGCGGTGAGGGGGGGTTTGACAAGATTAACACTGAAGCTTTCTTT
CASGEGGFDKINTEAFF
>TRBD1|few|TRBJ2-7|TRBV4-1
TGCGCCAGCAGCCAAGGAGGACAGGGCCGGACCTACGAGCAGTACTTC
CASSQGGQGRTYEQYF
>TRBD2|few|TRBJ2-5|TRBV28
TGTGCCAGCGGGATACCTGGGGGACTAGCGGACCAAGAGACCCAGTACTTC
CASGIPGGLADQETQYF
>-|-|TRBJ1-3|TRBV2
TGTGCCGGCCGTGCCAACTCTGGAAACACCATATATTTT
CAGRANSGNTIYF
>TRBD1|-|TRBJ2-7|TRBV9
TGTGCCAGCAGCGTAGGGACAGGGGGCTTGAACGAGCAGTACTTC
CASSVGTGGLNEQYF
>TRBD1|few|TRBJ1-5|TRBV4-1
TGCGCCAGCAGCACGTTACAGGGGGAGCCCCAGCATTTT
CASSTLQGEPQHF
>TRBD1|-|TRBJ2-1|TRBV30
TGTGCCTGGAGTTCACAGGGGGCCAATGAGCAGTTCTTC
CAWSSQGANEQFF
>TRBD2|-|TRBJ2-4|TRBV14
TGTGCCAGCAGCCCCACACTAGCGGGAGAAGACATTCAGTACTTC
CASSPTLAGEDIQYF
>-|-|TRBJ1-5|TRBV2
TGTGCCAGCAGTTTACAGGGAAATCAGCCCCAGCATTTT
CASSLQGNQPQHF
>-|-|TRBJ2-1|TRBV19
TGTGCCAGTACCCTAGTTCAGGGGACCTACAATGAGCAGTTCTTC
CASTLVQGTYNEQFF
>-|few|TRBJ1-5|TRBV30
TGTGCCTGGAGTCGACAGGCCGTTAGCAATCAGCCCCAGCATTTT
CAWSRQAVSNQPQHF
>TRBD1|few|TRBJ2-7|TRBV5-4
TGTGCCAGCAGCCCCGCGGGACAGGATGAGCAGTACTTC
CASSPAGQDEQYF
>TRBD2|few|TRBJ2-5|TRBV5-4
TGTGCCCTCAAGCGGGAGGCTGAGACCCAGTACTTC
CALKREAETQYF
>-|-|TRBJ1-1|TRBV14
TGTGCCAGCAGCCAAGATCGGGAGGCCGGGGCTTTCTTT
CASSQDREAGAFF
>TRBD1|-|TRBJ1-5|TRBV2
TGTGCCAGCAGTCAGGACAGGGGACCAGGTCAGCCCCAGCATTTT
CASSQDRGPGQPQHF
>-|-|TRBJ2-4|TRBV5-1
TGCGCCAGCAGCTTGGAAGGGACTGCCAAAAACATTCAGTACTTC
CASSLEGTAKNIQYF
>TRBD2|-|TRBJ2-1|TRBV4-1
TGCGCCAGCAGCCAAGATTACGGGACTAGCGGGAGTGATGAGCAGTTCTTC
CASSQDYGTSGSDEQFF
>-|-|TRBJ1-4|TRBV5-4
TGTGCCAGCAGCCGGGAGGGGGGCCGTCCTGAAAAACTGTTTTTT
CASSREGGRPEKLFF
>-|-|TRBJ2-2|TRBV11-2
TGTGCCAGCAGCACGATTACAAACACCGGGGAGCTGTTTTTT
CASSTITNTGELFF